This TCR beta chain was sequenced in a study of STAT5B mutations in CD4+ large granular lymphocyte leukemia. The survey-level immunoSEQ assay was used. Some clones are missing from TCRdb's copy, which holds only in-frame ones; the method was immunoSEQ multiplex PCR. The data hold over 25,000 clones, with approximately 74% observed a single time. Study-level results: No patients shared main leukemic clonotypes, though less than 30% appeared at low frequency elsewhere. Top patient clones used TRBV06 genes more often: 8/27 versus 2/35 in controls. CD4-sorted patient repertoires seemed more clonal than healthy CD4+ repertoires.

Germline trimming cut 4 bases from V and 1 base from J; bases unmatched to any gene: 0. The CDR3 covers 14 residues. CDR1 ENHRY and CDR2 SYGVKD come from the germline V gene. Points on this clone: The antigen remains undetermined.

Sample: CD4+ T cells from blood buffy coats. This TCR was recovered from a human donor in good health. The chain carries TRBV10-3 and TRBJ2-2; 7 bases are a match to TRBD1. Written as DNA, the CDR3 is TGTGCCATCAGTGGGACAGGGAACACCGGGGAGCTGTTTTTT. Its translation is CAISGTGNTGELFF.